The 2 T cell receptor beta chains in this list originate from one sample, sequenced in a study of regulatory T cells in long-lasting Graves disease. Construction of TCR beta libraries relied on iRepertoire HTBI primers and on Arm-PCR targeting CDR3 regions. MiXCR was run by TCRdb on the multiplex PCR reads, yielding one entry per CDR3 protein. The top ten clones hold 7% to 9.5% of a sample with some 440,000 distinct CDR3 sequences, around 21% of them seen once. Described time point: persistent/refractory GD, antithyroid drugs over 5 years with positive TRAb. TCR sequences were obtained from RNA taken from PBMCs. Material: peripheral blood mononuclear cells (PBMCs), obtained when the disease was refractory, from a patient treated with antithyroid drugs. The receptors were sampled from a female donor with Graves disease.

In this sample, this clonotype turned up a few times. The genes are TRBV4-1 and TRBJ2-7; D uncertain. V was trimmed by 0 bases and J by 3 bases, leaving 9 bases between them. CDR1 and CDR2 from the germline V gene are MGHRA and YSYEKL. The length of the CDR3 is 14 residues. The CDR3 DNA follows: TGCGCCAGCAGCCAAGAGGGCTCAGGCTACGAGCAGTACTTC. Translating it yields CASSQEGSGYEQYF.

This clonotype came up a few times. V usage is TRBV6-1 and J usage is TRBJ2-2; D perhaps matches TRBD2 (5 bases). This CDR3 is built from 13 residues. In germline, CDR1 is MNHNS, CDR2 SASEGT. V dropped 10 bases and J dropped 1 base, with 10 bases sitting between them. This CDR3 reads CATLGGNTGELFF. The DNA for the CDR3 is TGTGCCACCCTTGGAGGGAACACCGGGGAGCTGTTTTTT.